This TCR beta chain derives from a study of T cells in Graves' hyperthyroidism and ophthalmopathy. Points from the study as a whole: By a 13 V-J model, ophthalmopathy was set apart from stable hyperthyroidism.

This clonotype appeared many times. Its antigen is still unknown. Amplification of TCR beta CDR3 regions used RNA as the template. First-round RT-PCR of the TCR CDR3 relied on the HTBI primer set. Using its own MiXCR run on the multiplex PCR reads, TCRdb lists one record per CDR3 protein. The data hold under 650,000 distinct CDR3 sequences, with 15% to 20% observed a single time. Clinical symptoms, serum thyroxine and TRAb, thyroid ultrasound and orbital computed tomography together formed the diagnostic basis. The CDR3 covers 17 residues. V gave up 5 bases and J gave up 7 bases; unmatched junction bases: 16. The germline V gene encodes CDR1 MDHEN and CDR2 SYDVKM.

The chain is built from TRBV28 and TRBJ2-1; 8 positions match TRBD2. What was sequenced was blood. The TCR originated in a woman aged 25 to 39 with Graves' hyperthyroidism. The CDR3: CASSPPRAGALKNEQFF. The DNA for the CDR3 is TGTGCCAGCAGTCCTCCCCGAGCGGGAGCTCTCAAAAATGAGCAGTTCTTC.